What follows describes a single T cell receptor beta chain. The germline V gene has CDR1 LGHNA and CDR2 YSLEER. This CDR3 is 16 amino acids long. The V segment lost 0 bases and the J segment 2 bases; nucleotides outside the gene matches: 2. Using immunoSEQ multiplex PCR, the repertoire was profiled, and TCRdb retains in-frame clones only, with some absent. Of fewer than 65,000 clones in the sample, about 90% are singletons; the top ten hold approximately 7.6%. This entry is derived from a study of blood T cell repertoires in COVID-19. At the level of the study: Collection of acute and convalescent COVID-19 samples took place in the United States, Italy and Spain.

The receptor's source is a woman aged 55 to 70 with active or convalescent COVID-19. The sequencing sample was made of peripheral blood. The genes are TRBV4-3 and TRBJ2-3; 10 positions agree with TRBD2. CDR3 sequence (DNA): TGCGCCAGCAGCCAAGAACTAGCGGGGCCCACAGATACGCAGTATTTT. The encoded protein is CASSQELAGPTDTQYF.